The entry below describes one T cell receptor (beta chain). Antigen: not known. With 60 Vbeta and 13 Jbeta primers, the PCR was carried out. TCRdb's table, derived via immunoSEQ multiplex PCR, lists solely in-frame clones and lacks some. The data hold more than 95,000 clones, with around 67% observed a single time. V was clipped by 6 bases and J by 2 bases; unmatched bases: 7. Germline-derived CDR1 and CDR2 are SGDLS and YYNGEE. This CDR3 has 15 amino acids. Donors were nominally healthy when sampled, though unrecorded immune exposures were likely. The data were obtained in a study of cytomegalovirus exposure and HLA in healthy donors. Points from the study as a whole: Later genetic work tied a missense DCLRE1C variant to beta-chain V and J trimming. Cytomegalovirus-associated TCR beta chains were listed, numbering 150 to 200.

The chain recombines TRBV9 with TRBJ2-3, with 9 bases identical to TRBD1. The sequencing input was PBMCs. The sequence was obtained from a man aged 55-75 years in good health and CMV-seropositive. As DNA, the CDR3 is TGTGCCAGCACCAAAGGGACAGGGAACACAGATACGCAGTATTTT. Translating gives CASTKGTGNTDTQYF.